The clone carrying this TCR beta chain was counted ten times or more. This specimen includes other DNA sequences encoding the same CDR3. All patients reached thyroid surgery having received no treatment beforehand. The data derive from a study of metastatic and nonmetastatic thyroid tumors. MiXCR was used by TCRdb to re-call the PCR reads. The sample includes tens of thousands of clones, over 10% of them seen just once. Looked up from germline, CDR1 is MNHEY and CDR2 is SVGEGT. V was cut by 0 bases and J by 8 bases, with 17 bases left in between. The length of the CDR3 is 17 residues. The sequenced sample was blood. V and J are TRBV6-2 or TRBV6-3 and TRBJ1-6; D not certain. This sequence was found in a female donor with papillary thyroid cancer or a benign thyroid nodule (not recorded which). Some clones in this sample may be carry-over from other donors' samples. The CDR3 sequence is CASSYSPFGIFDSPLHF. The CDR3 DNA is TGTGCCAGCAGTTACTCCCCGTTCGGGATTTTCGATTCACCCCTCCACTTT.